The 22 T cell receptor beta chains reported below all come from one sample, sequenced in a study of beta chain features in type 1 diabetes (dated by TCRdb to between 2017 and 2018). Findings and caveats that apply to the study as a whole: A moderate but significant shortening of TCRB CDR3 length was observed in type 1 diabetes patients in all four CD4+ subsets.

These receptors lack a known antigen. The method was the immunoSEQ multiplex PCR assay. The entire amount of isolated RNA was reverse transcribed using the High Capacity cDNA Reverse Transcription Kit, so the sequenced TCRB transcripts were expressed ones. Drawn from immuneACCESS, this table holds only the in-frame rearrangements with V and J called that TCRdb kept. Clones are partly lost; checked studies trace under half to an unresolved V gene and leave the rest unexplained. The sample has about 160,000 clones on record, over 9% of them singletons. In total, the top ten clones hold roughly 0.5% of the sample. Sequenced: central memory CD4+ T cells from blood. The source is a man aged 30-40 years with type 1 diabetes.

The rearrangement links TRBV4-2 to TRBJ2-7; D not certain. V lost 0 bases and J 12 bases, leaving 15 bases between the germline ends. Germline V gives CDR1 LGHNA, CDR2 YNFKEQ. The CDR3 spans 13 residues. This chain's CDR3 is CASSQELGQLLYF. CDR3 coding DNA: TGTGCCAGCAGCCAAGAGTTGGGCCAGCTCTTGTACTTC.

This clone has more than one count but fewer than ten. CDR3: CASRPNRGQNYGYTF. The CDR3 DNA follows: TGTGCCAGCAGGCCCAACAGGGGGCAAAACTATGGCTACACCTTC. The chain employs TRBV27 and TRBJ1-2; TRBD1 matches 9 bases. Germline V gene lookup returns CDR1 MNHEY and CDR2 SMNVEV (reference sequence). The CDR3 has 15 amino acids. The V and J ends lost 6 bases and 2 bases, in that order; junction bases with no gene match: 7.

This clone occurred a few times. The rearrangement links TRBV6-1 to TRBJ2-5; maybe TRBD2 (7 bases). CDR1 is MNHNS and CDR2 is SASEGT in the germline V gene. The CDR3 runs 17 residues. V lost 4 bases and J 4 bases, leaving 22 bases between the germline ends. CDR3 sequence (DNA): TGTGCCAGCAGTGCGAACCTGAGGGGGGGGGCTGGAGAGACCCAGTACTTC. This sequence encodes CASSANLRGGAGETQYF.

The chain uses TRBV6-6 and TRBJ2-7, with 7 bases lining up with TRBD2. From germline, CDR1 is MNHNY and CDR2 SVGAGI (reference sequence). This CDR3 contains 14 residues. V was pared by 4 bases and J by 3 bases, with 6 bases of the junction left unmatched. The CDR3 sequence is CASSSAPGGYEQYF. CDR3 DNA sequence: TGTGCCAGCAGTTCCGCCCCGGGAGGCTACGAGCAGTACTTC.

V is TRBV30 and J is TRBJ1-4; 8 nucleotides align to TRBD1. Trimming cost V 0 bases and J 10 bases; bases outside gene matches: 7. CDR1 is GTSNPN and CDR2 is SVGIG in the germline V gene (reference sequence). This CDR3 spans 14 amino acids. The CDR3 sequence is CAWSVPLGTGKLFF. The CDR3 DNA reads as TGTGCCTGGAGTGTACCTCTGGGGACAGGAAAACTGTTTTTT.

The chain recombines TRBV7-2 with TRBJ2-7; D uncertain. V lost 5 bases to trimming and J lost 4 bases, with 21 bases between them. Germline values: CDR1 SGHTA, CDR2 FQGNSA. The CDR3 has 16 amino acids. The CDR3: CASSPTAAGWAYEQYF. The CDR3 DNA reads as TGTGCCAGCAGCCCAACCGCCGCAGGATGGGCGTACGAGCAGTACTTC.

The sample holds a few counts of this clone. The chain recombines TRBV10-3 with TRBJ2-7; 11 positions match TRBD1. Germline V gene sequence: CDR1 ENHRY, CDR2 SYGVKD. This CDR3 contains 16 residues. J was trimmed by 5 bases and V by 2 bases; bases with no gene match: 8. This CDR3 is CAISEPGTGGSNEQYF. The CDR3 DNA reads TGTGCCATCAGTGAGCCCGGGACAGGGGGTAGCAACGAGCAGTACTTC.

V and J are TRBV7-9 and TRBJ1-2; 12 positions match TRBD1. V trimming: 5 bases; J trimming: 7 bases; junction bases outside the gene matches: 8. The length of the CDR3 is 15 residues. Germline loops: CDR1 SEHNR, CDR2 FQNEAQ (reference sequence). The DNA for the CDR3 is TGTGCCAGCAGCAGAGGGACAGGGGGCGCCGGTGGCTACACCTTC. Its protein is CASSRGTGGAGGYTF.

Worth noting for this clone: The sample holds other DNA sequences that translate to the same CDR3. This rearrangement joins TRBV7-9 to TRBJ2-2; weak D call: TRBD2 (5 bases). CDR1 is SEHNR and CDR2 is FQNEAQ in the germline V gene (reference sequence). This CDR3 comprises 14 residues. V shed 1 base and J shed 7 bases, with 10 bases lying between them. In DNA, the CDR3 is TGTGCCAGCAGCTTAGTATGGGAGAGCGGGGAGCTGTTTTTT. It is translated as CASSLVWESGELFF.

The rearrangement links TRBV29-1 to TRBJ1-2; TRBD1 matches 11 bases. The ends lost 6 bases at V and 5 bases at J; junction bases unmatched: 8. Germline V CDR1 and CDR2: SQVTM, ANQGSEA. The CDR3 totals 14 residues. CDR3 sequence: CSVALGQGAYGYTF. The CDR3 region has the DNA TGCAGCGTGGCCCTAGGACAGGGGGCATATGGCTACACCTTC.

This clone was counted a few times. V is TRBV7-9 and J is TRBJ1-1; D gene unclear. The germline V and J ends were trimmed by 2 bases and 1 base, with 5 bases remaining between them. The CDR3 runs to 13 residues. Germline CDR1 is SEHNR and CDR2 is FQNEAQ (reference sequence). CDR3 residues: CASSLRGNTEAFF. The CDR3, as DNA: TGTGCCAGCAGCTTACGGGGGAACACTGAAGCTTTCTTT.

This clone showed up just a few times. Here the CDR3 reads CAWSLLSGNTIYF. The CDR3 bases are TGTGCCTGGAGTCTCCTCTCTGGAAACACCATATATTTT. V and J are TRBV30 and TRBJ1-3; D remains ambiguous. In germline, CDR1 is GTSNPN, CDR2 SVGIG (reference sequence). The CDR3 is 13 residues long. V lost 2 bases, J lost 0 bases, and 5 bases lay in between. The full variable domain, completed using reference TRBV30 and TRBJ1-3, is SQTIHQWPATLVQPVGSPLSLECTVEGTSNPNLYWYRQAAGRGLQLLFYSVGIGQISSEVPQNLSASRPQDRQFILSSKKLLLSDSGFYLCAWSLLSGNTIYFGEGSWLTVV.

This clone appeared many times. This same CDR3 is encoded by further DNA sequences in the sample. This chain connects TRBV6-1 to TRBJ2-1; D is unresolved. This CDR3 contains 13 residues. V lost 0 bases and J 9 bases, leaving 9 bases between the germline ends. Germline lookup yields CDR1 MNHNS and CDR2 SASEGT. The CDR3 loop reads CASSEARPGEQFF. The DNA of the CDR3 is TGTGCCAGCAGTGAAGCTCGCCCCGGTGAGCAGTTCTTC.

In the case of this clone: The same CDR3 is also encoded by other DNA sequences in this sample. CDR3 amino acids: CASSLEERTGELFF. Written as DNA, the CDR3 is TGTGCCAGCAGTTTAGAGGAACGAACCGGGGAGCTGTTTTTT. This chain uses TRBV27 with TRBJ2-2; D gene unclear. The CDR3 contains 14 residues. V was cut by 2 bases and J by 5 bases, with 9 bases left in between. From germline, CDR1 is MNHEY and CDR2 SMNVEV (reference sequence).

Concerning this clone: This specimen includes other DNA sequences encoding the same CDR3. The chain couples TRBV5-1 to TRBJ2-7; TRBD2 is a possible D gene (6 bases). Germline V gene lookup returns CDR1 SGHRS and CDR2 YFSETQ. Trimming removed 3 bases at V and 0 bases at J, with 10 bases between. CDR3 length: 14 amino acids. The CDR3 DNA follows: TGCGCCAGCAGCTGGGGGACTGACTCCTACGAGCAGTACTTC. Its translation: CASSWGTDSYEQYF.

In its sample, this clone was seen many times. CDR3 region: CASSLGQSNYGYTF. The CDR3 coding sequence is TGTGCCAGCAGCTTGGGACAGTCTAACTATGGCTACACCTTC. The rearrangement joins TRBV5-6 to TRBJ1-2; a weak D match, TRBD1 (5 bases). V dropped 0 bases and J dropped 0 bases, with 6 bases sitting between them. Germline values: CDR1 SGHDT, CDR2 YYEEEE. The CDR3 is 14 amino acids.

There are a few counts of this clone. The J gene is TRBJ2-1, the V gene TRBV5-1, with D perhaps matching TRBD2 (5 bases). Looked up from germline, CDR1 is SGHRS and CDR2 is YFSETQ. The CDR3 has 16 residues. V lost 0 bases to trimming and J lost 1 base, with 11 bases between them. CDR3 sequence reads: CASSLGGLESYNEQFF. In nucleotides, the CDR3 is TGCGCCAGCAGCTTGGGAGGGCTGGAATCCTACAATGAGCAGTTCTTC.

This clone was counted a single time. V is TRBV4-3 and J is TRBJ2-7; possibly TRBD1 for D (5 bases). V was clipped by 1 base and J by 2 bases, with 12 bases between them. Germline V gives CDR1 LGHNA, CDR2 YSLEER. The CDR3 runs to 15 residues. The DNA for the CDR3 is TGCGCCAGCAGCCAAGTCAGCCGACAGCCCTACGAGCAGTACTTC. Translating it yields CASSQVSRQPYEQYF.

The chain couples TRBV30 to TRBJ1-3, with TRBD1 matching over 9 bases. Per the germline V gene, CDR1 is GTSNPN and CDR2 is SVGIG (reference sequence). V was pared by 5 bases and J by 0 bases, with 2 bases of the junction left unmatched. The CDR3 spans 14 residues. The CDR3 here is CAWGTGSSGNTIYF. In DNA form, the CDR3 reads TGTGCCTGGGGGACAGGGAGCTCTGGAAACACCATATATTTT.

This sequence joins TRBV6-1 and TRBJ2-3; a possible D gene is TRBD2 (5 bases). Trimming took 8 bases from V and 3 from J, leaving 18 bases between them. This CDR3 has 15 residues. Germline V CDR1 and CDR2: MNHNS, SASEGT. The CDR3 sequence: CASSLGPGKTDTQYF. The CDR3 DNA follows: TGTGCCAGCTCCTTAGGACCGGGGAAGACAGATACGCAGTATTTT.

The chain joins TRBV7-8 to TRBJ2-7; a weak D match, TRBD1 (5 bases). Germline V gene data show CDR1 as SGHVS and CDR2 as FQNEAQ. The V and J ends lost 5 bases and 7 bases respectively, with 15 bases between them. The CDR3 covers 13 residues. CDR3 sequence: CASSRQQGREQYF. CDR3 bases: TGTGCCAGCAGCCGTCAGCAGGGTAGGGAGCAGTACTTC.

This rearrangement joins TRBV15 to TRBJ2-1, with D possibly matching TRBD2 (5 bases). The CDR3 covers 14 residues. In germline, CDR1 is LNHNV, CDR2 YYDKDF (reference sequence). V lost 6 bases and J 5 bases, leaving 14 bases between the germline ends. This CDR3 is CATSTGITDNEQFF. DNA of the CDR3: TGTGCCACCAGTACCGGGATTACTGACAATGAGCAGTTCTTC.